These 20 T cell receptor beta chains were sequenced from one sample in a study of metastatic and nonmetastatic thyroid tumors. TCRdb reprocessed the PCR reads using MiXCR. In the table there are approximately 20,000 clones, around 16% of which are singletons. Patients were all untreated before their thyroid surgery. The sample taken for sequencing was blood. The receptors were sampled from a female donor with papillary thyroid cancer or a benign thyroid nodule (not recorded which). Some clones in this sample may be carry-over from other donors' samples.

Many counts were recorded for this clone. The rearrangement uses TRBV13 and TRBJ2-2, with D unresolved. CDR3 length: 14 amino acids. Germline V CDR1 and CDR2: PRHDT, FYEKMQ (reference sequence). The germline V and J ends were trimmed by 3 bases and 4 bases, with 9 bases remaining between them. CDR3 in amino acids: CASSFWVSTGELFF. The CDR3 nucleotides are TGTGCCAGCAGCTTTTGGGTTAGCACCGGGGAGCTGTTTTTT.

This clone is medium-sized by share. The rearrangement uses TRBV6-5 and TRBJ2-2; D gene unclear. V lost 1 base and J lost 5, with 5 bases in between. The CDR3 covers 13 residues. Germline V gives CDR1 MNHEY, CDR2 SVGAGI. The CDR3 loop reads CASSYFGTGELFF. As DNA, the CDR3 is TGTGCCAGCAGTTACTTCGGGACCGGGGAGCTGTTTTTT.

This clone was counted at least ten times. V and J are TRBV20-1 and TRBJ2-5; tentatively, D is TRBD1 or TRBD2 (6 bases each). CDR3 length equals 15 residues. Germline CDR1 and CDR2: DFQATT and SNEGSKA (reference sequence). With 5 bases removed from V and 3 bases from J, the gap between germline ends came to 19 bases. As DNA, the CDR3 is TGCAGTGCTCTTAGACCACAAGGGGGGAAAGAGACCCAGTACTTC. Its translation is CSALRPQGGKETQYF.

This clone has a count of ten or more. CDR3 sequence: CSASLSRAGTDTQYF. DNA of the CDR3: TGCAGTGCTAGCTTGAGCAGGGCAGGCACAGATACGCAGTATTTT. This chain joins TRBV20-1 and TRBJ2-3; weak D call: TRBD1 (5 bases). Trimming pared 3 bases from V and 1 base from J, leaving 14 bases between. The CDR3 length is 15 residues. Germline assignment: CDR1 DFQATT and CDR2 SNEGSKA (reference sequence).

There are many counts of this clone. The chain carries TRBV20-1 and TRBJ1-2, with D possibly TRBD1 on 6 matching bases. CDR1 is DFQATT and CDR2 is SNEGSKA in the germline V gene (reference sequence). This CDR3 has 14 residues. Trimming took 1 base from V and 3 from J, leaving 12 bases between them. The CDR3 nucleotides read TGCAGTGCTAGAGTTGCCGGGGGGCACTATGGCTACACCTTC. This encodes CSARVAGGHYGYTF.

Remarks on this clone: At the DNA level, this CDR3 is encoded by other sequences in the same sample as well. The gene calls are TRBV18 and TRBJ2-7; perhaps TRBD2 as D (7 bases). CDR3 length: 15 residues. V was pared by 6 bases and J by 3 bases, with 18 bases between. The germline CDR1 and CDR2 sequences are KGHSH and LQKENI. CDR3 protein: CASSTGGVGLYEQYF. CDR3 coding DNA: TGTGCCAGCTCGACGGGGGGCGTAGGGCTCTACGAGCAGTACTTC.

This clone showed up just a few times. A junction end diverges from the germline sequence, so it may reflect a read error. The rearrangement uses TRBV2 and TRBJ1-1; TRBD1 agrees at 10 bases. The CDR3 is 14 residues long. The germline V gene encodes CDR1 SNHLY and CDR2 FYNNEI. The CDR3 nucleotides are TGTGCCAGCACCGAGGGACAGGGGAACACTGAAGCTTTCTTC. Protein sequence: CASTEGQGNTEAFF.

V usage is TRBV20-1 and J usage is TRBJ1-5; D is perhaps TRBD1 (5 bases). Germline V gene lookup returns CDR1 DFQATT and CDR2 SNEGSKA (reference sequence). V gave up 6 bases and J gave up 6 bases, with 21 bases separating them. There are 15 residues in the CDR3. The CDR3, as DNA: TGCAGTGCGGGGGTGGGAGGGGTACGTGGTCAGCCCCAGCATTTT. This encodes CSAGVGGVRGQPQHF.

Ten or more counts support this clone. The chain combines TRBV28 with TRBJ1-6; unclear D gene. This CDR3 spans 12 amino acids. V was shortened by 5 bases and J by 4 bases, with 3 bases between the two germline ends. Per germline, CDR1 MDHEN and CDR2 SYDVKM. This CDR3 reads CASSLYNSPLHF. The CDR3 coding sequence is TGTGCCAGCAGTCTATATAATTCACCCCTCCACTTT.

This clone has a count of ten or more. The gene calls are TRBV19 and TRBJ1-3; no reliable D call. The CDR3 length is 14 residues. Per germline, CDR1 LNHDA and CDR2 SQIVND (reference sequence). V was shortened by 3 bases and J by 2 bases, with 8 bases between the two germline ends. CDR3 in amino acids: CASSIGETGNTIYF. DNA for the CDR3: TGTGCCAGTAGTATCGGTGAAACTGGAAACACCATATATTTT.

On this clone: A single base separates this from a much larger clone, so it may be a read error. The rearrangement links TRBV2 to TRBJ2-7; TRBD2 is a possible D gene (6 bases). CDR1 SNHLY and CDR2 FYNNEI come from the germline V gene. This CDR3 is 13 amino acids long. CDR3 amino acids: CANSIWSDYGQYF. In nucleotides, the CDR3 is TGTGCCAACAGTATTTGGTCGGACTACGGGCAGTACTTC.

There are many counts of this clone. This chain uses TRBV11-1 with TRBJ2-7; no clear D gene. The germline V gene has CDR1 SGHAT and CDR2 FQDESV (reference sequence). The CDR3 is made up of 14 amino acids. Trimming left V 2 bases short and J 5 bases short, with 13 bases between. The CDR3 is CASSLSFASDEQYF. CDR3 in DNA: TGTGCCAGCAGCTTAAGCTTCGCATCGGACGAGCAGTACTTC.

In its sample, this clone was seen many times. The J gene is TRBJ1-3, the V gene TRBV30, with D unresolved. The CDR3 covers 12 residues. Germline CDR1 and CDR2: GTSNPN and SVGIG (reference sequence). The ends were cut back, 0 bases at V and 4 bases at J, with 4 bases in the middle. CDR3 coding DNA: TGTGCCTGGAGTGTGGGCGGAAACACCATATATTTT. Its translation: CAWSVGGNTIYF.

This clone is termed medium-sized. The chain has TRBV28 and TRBJ2-7; D is tentatively TRBD1 or TRBD2 (5 bases each). The CDR3 contains 15 residues. Trimming left V 6 bases short and J 6 bases short, with 21 bases between. Germline-derived CDR1 and CDR2 are MDHEN and SYDVKM. CDR3 amino acids: CASRNRRNIRSEQYF. The CDR3 DNA follows: TGTGCCAGCAGGAACAGGAGGAATATTCGCTCCGAGCAGTACTTC. Using reference TRBV28 and TRBJ2-7 for the parts outside the CDR3, the full variable domain is DVKVTQSSRYLVKRTGEKVFLECVQDMDHENMFWYRQDPGLGLRLIYFSYDVKMKEKGDIPEGYSVSREKKERFSLILESASTNQTSMYLCASRNRRNIRSEQYFGPGTRLTVT.

The gene calls are TRBV3-1 and TRBJ2-3; D remains unclear. Germline CDR1 reads LGHDT; CDR2 reads YNNKEL (reference sequence). The CDR3 loop spans 13 amino acids. V was pared by 2 bases and J by 2 bases, with 5 bases between. The CDR3, as DNA: TGTGCCAGCAGCCAACACAACACAGATACGCAGTATTTT. This codes for CASSQHNTDTQYF.

The chain couples TRBV7-9 to TRBJ1-2; the D gene is possibly TRBD1 (5 bases). This CDR3 is built from 14 residues. CDR1 is SEHNR, CDR2 FQNEAQ, per germline (reference sequence). The germline V and J ends were trimmed by 2 bases and 8 bases, with 15 bases remaining between them. The DNA for the CDR3 is TGTGCCAGCAGCTTATTTGGGTACGGACACGGCTACACCTTC. This codes for CASSLFGYGHGYTF.

This clone was seen a handful of times. The J gene is TRBJ2-7, the V gene TRBV12-3 or TRBV12-4, with 9 bases lining up with TRBD1. The CDR3 is 13 residues long. After removal of 7 bases from V and 1 base from J, the junction contained 2 bases not matched to a gene. DNA for the CDR3: TGTGCCAGCACCGGGACAGGGTCCTACGAGCAGTACTTC. Amino acids: CASTGTGSYEQYF.

The chain recombines TRBV7-3 with TRBJ2-7; D possibly corresponds to TRBD1 (5 bases). The germline V gene encodes CDR1 SGHTA and CDR2 FQGTGA. The CDR3 has 13 residues. V was clipped by 0 bases and J by 3 bases, with 6 bases between them. The CDR3 sequence: CASSLTGDYEQYF. CDR3 DNA sequence: TGTGCCAGCAGCTTAACAGGGGACTACGAGCAGTACTTC.

Only one count was recorded for this clone. The rearrangement joins TRBV11-2 to TRBJ2-2, with 7 nucleotides matching TRBD1. After removal of 6 bases from V and 6 bases from J, the junction contained 4 bases not matched to a gene. The germline V gene encodes CDR1 SGHAT and CDR2 FQNNGV. This CDR3 has 13 amino acids. CDR3 region: CASRTGMSGELFF. CDR3 DNA sequence: TGTGCCAGCAGGACAGGGATGTCCGGGGAGCTGTTTTTT.

The chain combines TRBV7-9 with TRBJ1-2, with 7 bases that match TRBD1. V shed 5 bases, J shed 4 bases, and the junction held 7 bases outside the gene matches. The germline V gene encodes CDR1 SEHNR and CDR2 FQNEAQ (reference sequence). The CDR3 sequence is 14 residues long. The CDR3 reads CASSPGQVFYGYTF. For the CDR3, the DNA is TGTGCCAGCAGCCCAGGACAGGTCTTCTATGGCTACACCTTC.